Here is one T cell receptor (beta chain) with its context. Its matching antigen is unknown. This record comes from a study of T cells in lung cancer brain metastases. Study summary: No interval therapy was given to eighteen of the 20 patients. Broader study findings: Most clones were lesion-specific, with limited overlap between paired lesions (mean Morisita index about 0.25).

Sequencing used immunoSEQ multiplex PCR; TCRdb keeps in-frame clones, though not all of them. The table has several thousand clones, about nine tenths seen once. The TCR originated in a man between 45 and 60 years old with non-small cell lung cancer. Sequencing was carried out using tumor tissue from the primary lung tumor.

CDR3 in DNA: TGTGCCAGCAGTGATACTAGCGGGACAGATACGCAGTATTTT. This translates into CASSDTSGTDTQYF. The V gene is TRBV6-1, the J gene TRBJ2-3; TRBD2 aligns across 9 bases. V shed 3 bases, J shed 3 bases, and the junction held 1 base outside the gene matches. Germline assignment: CDR1 MNHNS and CDR2 SASEGT. This CDR3 has 14 residues.